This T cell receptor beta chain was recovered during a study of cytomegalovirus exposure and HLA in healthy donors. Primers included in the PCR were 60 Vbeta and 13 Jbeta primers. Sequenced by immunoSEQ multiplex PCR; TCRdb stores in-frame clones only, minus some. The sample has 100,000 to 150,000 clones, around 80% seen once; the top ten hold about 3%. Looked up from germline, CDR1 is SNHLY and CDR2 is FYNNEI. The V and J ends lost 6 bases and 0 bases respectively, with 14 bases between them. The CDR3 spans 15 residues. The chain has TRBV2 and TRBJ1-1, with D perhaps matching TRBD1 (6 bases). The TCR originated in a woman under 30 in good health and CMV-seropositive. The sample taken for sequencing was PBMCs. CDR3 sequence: CASRAGTGMNTEAFF. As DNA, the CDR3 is TGTGCCAGCAGGGCCGGCACAGGGATGAACACTGAAGCTTTCTTT.